The rows below give T cell receptor beta chains drawn from one sample of a study of PD-1 blockade in classical Hodgkin lymphoma. Data came from immunoSEQ multiplex PCR; TCRdb stores just in-frame clones and leaves some out. Altogether some 22,000 clones are present, under 75% being singletons, with the ten largest covering 1% to 1.5%. The sequences come from CD4+ T cells from blood, collected before the fourth cycle of nivolumab. These TCRs come from a human donor with classical Hodgkin lymphoma. CDR3s include the opening cysteine and the closing phenylalanine or tryptophan. The D gene is left open where the match is weak. Expanded clones are given a class, and other clones once, few, many or no size at all.

len,j_gene,d_gene,abundance,v_gene,CDR3nt,CDR3aa
12,TRBJ2-7,NA,NA,TRBV5-4,TGTGCCAGCAGCCAAGATCGAAGGGAACAGTACTTC,CASSQDRREQYF
14,TRBJ1-6,NA,NA,TRBV18,TGTGCCAGCTCACCACAACTAACGGATTCACCCCTCCACTTT,CASSPQLTDSPLHF
14,TRBJ1-1,NA,NA,TRBV6-4,TGTGCCAGCAGGGACCTTTCCATGAACACTGAAGCTTTCTTT,CASRDLSMNTEAFF
15,TRBJ1-2,NA,few,TRBV5-1,TGCGCCAGCAGCTTGGCCGCGGGGCTGGAGAGTGGCTACACCTTC,CASSLAAGLESGYTF
16,TRBJ2-2,TRBD1,NA,TRBV28,TGTGCCAGCAGTCCAACCGACAGGGCCCTGACCGGGGAGCTGTTTTTT,CASSPTDRALTGELFF
19,TRBJ2-3,TRBD2,NA,TRBV30,TGTGCCTGGAGTGTTGTACTAGCGGGGGCCCCCCGTTTTGCGGATACGCAGTATTTT,CAWSVVLAGAPRFADTQYF
14,TRBJ1-6,NA,NA,TRBV7-2,TGTGCCAGCAGCGAAATTCCAGGGAATTCACCCCTCCACTTT,CASSEIPGNSPLHF
17,TRBJ2-3,TRBD1,few,TRBV5-4,TGTGCCAGCAGCTTACATAGGGACAGAAGGACTACAGATACGCAGTATTTT,CASSLHRDRRTTDTQYF
15,TRBJ1-1,NA,NA,TRBV5-1,TGCGCCAGCAGCTTGGGCGGGGGGCCCGGGACTGAAGCTTTCTTT,CASSLGGGPGTEAFF
19,TRBJ1-4,TRBD1,NA,TRBV13,TGTGCCAGCAGCTCCCGACTCCGGGACAGTGACACAACTAATGAAAAACTGTTTTTT,CASSSRLRDSDTTNEKLFF
12,TRBJ1-1,NA,NA,TRBV6-1,TGTGCCAGCAGGAACCGGGGCAGAGAAGCTTTCTTT,CASRNRGREAFF